These 27 T cell receptor beta chains came from one sample sequenced in a study of blood T cell repertoires in COVID-19. Assay: immunoSEQ multiplex PCR; the TCRdb copy retains only in-frame clones and omits some. The sample yields about 170,000 clones, approximately 90% seen once. The sample was peripheral blood. Receptors were obtained from a man between 18 and 29 years old with COVID-19, enrolled during active disease.

V is TRBV7-2 and J is TRBJ1-5; no clear D gene. The V gene lost 3 bases and the J gene lost 2 bases, with 8 bases spanning the gap. The CDR3 length is 14 residues. Looked up from germline, CDR1 is SGHTA and CDR2 is FQGNSA. CDR3 sequence: CASSFRQGNQPQHF. Written as DNA, the CDR3 is TGTGCCAGCAGCTTTAGGCAGGGCAATCAGCCCCAGCATTTT.

The chain has TRBV3-1 (or the pseudogene TRBV3-2) and TRBJ2-3; TRBD2 agrees at 7 bases. In germline, CDR1 is LGHDT, CDR2 YNNKEL (reference sequence). There are 18 residues in the CDR3. V trimming: 1 base; J trimming: 3 bases; junction bases outside the gene matches: 13. CDR3 DNA: TGTGCCAGCAGCCAAGGGGCCCTTGGACTAGGACTAACAGATACGCAGTATTTT. Its protein product is CASSQGALGLGLTDTQYF.

The V gene is TRBV6-5, the J gene TRBJ2-7; 8 bases align to TRBD2. V shed 4 bases, J shed 1 base, and the junction held 6 bases outside the gene matches. The CDR3 contains 15 residues. Germline V CDR1 and CDR2: MNHEY, SVGAGI. The CDR3 DNA follows: TGTGCCAGCAGTTCCTCCGGGACTAGTTCCTACGAGCAGTACTTC. This sequence encodes CASSSSGTSSYEQYF.

This clone has just one count. V usage is TRBV10-1 and J usage is TRBJ1-6; 7 bases are shared with TRBD1. Germline V CDR1 and CDR2: WNHNN, SYGVQD (reference sequence). With 4 bases clipped from V and 5 bases from J, the junction kept 8 bases outside the gene matches. This CDR3 comprises 16 residues. CDR3 sequence: CASSVDRDGNNSPLHF. The CDR3 bases are TGCGCCAGCAGTGTAGACAGGGACGGTAATAATTCACCCCTCCACTTT.

This clone was counted a single time. The V call is TRBV27, the J call TRBJ1-1; D remains unclear. In germline, CDR1 is MNHEY, CDR2 SMNVEV (reference sequence). Trimming shortened V by 0 bases and J by 2 bases, and 4 bases separated the two germline ends. The CDR3 is made up of 13 amino acids. DNA for the CDR3: TGTGCCAGCAGTTTATCCCCTAACACTGAAGCTTTCTTT. Its translation: CASSLSPNTEAFF.

The chain carries TRBV10-1 and TRBJ2-5; 7 bases match TRBD2. CDR1 and CDR2 from the germline V gene are WNHNN and SYGVQD (reference sequence). The CDR3 loop spans 12 amino acids. V was pared by 7 bases and J by 4 bases, with 3 bases of the junction left unmatched. This CDR3 reads CASTTGGETQYF. The CDR3, as DNA: TGCGCCAGCACAACGGGAGGAGAGACCCAGTACTTC.

The V and J genes are TRBV2 and TRBJ1-1, with D uncertain. The CDR3 has 11 residues. Germline CDR1 reads SNHLY; CDR2 reads FYNNEI. Trimming cost V 6 bases and J 7 bases, with 9 bases left between them. The CDR3 DNA is TGTGCCAGCAGGATAGAAGTTGAAGCTTTCTTT. This translates into CASRIEVEAFF.

The chain carries TRBV10-2 and TRBJ1-1, with D possibly TRBD1 on 6 matching bases. V was trimmed by 5 bases and J by 8 bases, leaving 15 bases between them. Germline V lookup: CDR1 WSHSY, CDR2 SAAADI. The CDR3 is made up of 13 amino acids. CDR3 nucleotides: TGCGCCAGCAGTTCCCTCCCGGGACACGAAGCTTTCTTT. Protein product: CASSSLPGHEAFF.

The count of this clone is one. The rearrangement links TRBV25-1 to TRBJ1-2, with D unresolved. Germline loops: CDR1 MGHDK, CDR2 SYGVNS. Trimming took 1 base from V and 4 from J, leaving 7 bases between them. CDR3 length: 13 amino acids. In DNA, the CDR3 is TGTGCCAGCAGTGAATTTCTAGGCTATGGCTACACCTTC. Its protein product is CASSEFLGYGYTF.

The rearrangement links TRBV7-8 to TRBJ2-1, with D possibly matching TRBD2 (7 bases). V was trimmed by 2 bases and J by 7 bases, leaving 18 bases between them. Per the germline V gene, CDR1 is SGHVS and CDR2 is FQNEAQ. The CDR3 is made up of 16 amino acids. CDR3 in DNA: TGTGCCAGCAGCTTACTGGCTCGGGGGGCGGGGAATGAGCAGTTCTTC. Translated: CASSLLARGAGNEQFF.

The rearrangement joins TRBV13 to TRBJ2-1; D is possibly TRBD2 (7 bases). V was cut by 5 bases and J by 3 bases, with 11 bases left in between. The length of the CDR3 is 14 residues. Looked up from germline, CDR1 is PRHDT and CDR2 is FYEKMQ (reference sequence). Here the CDR3 DNA reads TGTGCCAGCAGCACGGGGGGCCTCTACAATGAGCAGTTCTTC. Translation: CASSTGGLYNEQFF.

The chain joins TRBV5-1 to TRBJ1-3; D might be TRBD1 (5 bases). CDR1 SGHRS and CDR2 YFSETQ come from the germline V gene. The germline V and J ends were trimmed by 5 bases and 0 bases, with 6 bases remaining between them. The CDR3 is 13 residues long. CDR3 bases: TGCGCCAGCAGGGACAACTCTGGAAACACCATATATTTT. This gives the protein CASRDNSGNTIYF.

The chain uses TRBV7-9 and TRBJ2-1; 10 nucleotides align to TRBD2. Germline V gene lookup returns CDR1 SEHNR and CDR2 FQNEAQ (reference sequence). With V trimmed by 5 bases and J by 0 bases, 4 bases remained unmatched. This CDR3 region has 16 residues. The CDR3 coding sequence is TGTGCCAGCAGCCCACTAGCGGGACACTCCTACAATGAGCAGTTCTTC. This gives the protein CASSPLAGHSYNEQFF.

The chain's CDR3 is CASSQAGTSRIEQFF. The CDR3, as DNA: TGCGCCAGCAGCCAAGCCGGGACTAGCAGGATTGAGCAGTTCTTC. The rearrangement joins TRBV4-3 to TRBJ2-1; 9 nucleotides line up with TRBD2. The germline CDR1 and CDR2 sequences are LGHNA and YSLEER. V shed 1 base, J shed 9 bases, and the junction held 7 bases outside the gene matches. The CDR3 is 15 amino acids.

The chain is built from TRBV19 and TRBJ1-5; D unresolved. Looked up from germline, CDR1 is LNHDA and CDR2 is SQIVND (reference sequence). V lost 6 bases and J lost 3, with 9 bases in between. The CDR3 totals 13 residues. This chain's CDR3 is CASRAGYNQPQHF. In nucleotides, the CDR3 is TGTGCCAGTAGGGCGGGTTACAATCAGCCCCAGCATTTT.

This chain connects TRBV7-9 to TRBJ2-1; 8 bases are a match to TRBD2. The CDR3 has 19 residues. CDR1 and CDR2 from the germline V gene are SEHNR and FQNEAQ (reference sequence). With 1 base clipped from V and 5 bases from J, the junction kept 16 bases outside the gene matches. The CDR3 region is CASSLGVLRGAGDNNEQFF. The CDR3 DNA reads TGTGCCAGCAGCTTAGGAGTACTTAGGGGAGCGGGAGATAACAATGAGCAGTTCTTC. The whole variable domain, filled in from reference TRBV7-9 and TRBJ2-1, reads DTGVSQNPRHKITKRGQNVTFRCDPISEHNRLYWYRQTLGQGPEFLTYFQNEAQLEKSRLLSDRFSAERPKGSFSTLEIQRTEQGDSAMYLCASSLGVLRGAGDNNEQFFGPGTRLTVL.

The chain combines TRBV6-5 with TRBJ2-7, with 12 bases matching TRBD2. The trim removed 8 bases at V and 4 bases at J, leaving 6 bases unmatched. Germline V gene lookup returns CDR1 MNHEY and CDR2 SVGAGI. The CDR3 length is 14 residues. CDR3: CASGRLAGDYEQYF. DNA of the CDR3: TGTGCCAGCGGGAGACTAGCGGGGGATTACGAGCAGTACTTC.

V and J are TRBV9 and TRBJ2-5, with TRBD1 matching 9 bases. Losses at the gene ends were 0 bases for V and 2 bases for J; bases not matched to a gene: 5. CDR1 is SGDLS and CDR2 is YYNGEE in the germline V gene. This CDR3 spans 16 amino acids. The CDR3 reads CASSVGTGASQETQYF. The CDR3 DNA reads as TGTGCCAGCAGCGTAGGGACAGGGGCCTCTCAAGAGACCCAGTACTTC. The whole variable domain, remainder taken from reference TRBV9 and TRBJ2-5, is DSGVTQTPKHLITATGQRVTLRCSPRSGDLSVYWYQQSLDQGLQFLIQYYNGEERAKGNILERFSAQQFPDLHSELNLSSLELGDSALYFCASSVGTGASQETQYFGPGTRLLVL.

This chain connects TRBV11-2 to TRBJ2-5, with 7 nucleotides matching TRBD1. Germline assignment: CDR1 SGHAT and CDR2 FQNNGV. V was pared by 0 bases and J by 8 bases, with 9 bases of the junction left unmatched. The CDR3 contains 15 residues. This chain's CDR3 is CASSLESGGIGTQYF. The CDR3 region has the DNA TGTGCCAGCAGCTTAGAGTCAGGGGGAATAGGAACCCAGTACTTC.

This sequence joins TRBV7-6 and TRBJ2-1, with 8 bases that match TRBD2. The V gene end was trimmed by 5 bases and the J gene end by 0 bases; junction bases not matched to a gene: 6. The CDR3 totals 16 residues. CDR1 SGHVS and CDR2 FNYEAQ come from the germline V gene. The CDR3 bases are TGTGCCAGCAGCGCTAGACTAGCGAACTCCTACAATGAGCAGTTCTTC. This codes for CASSARLANSYNEQFF.

V is TRBV18 and J is TRBJ2-3, with 14 nucleotides matching TRBD2. V lost 4 bases, J lost 6 bases, and 9 bases stayed unmatched. The CDR3 contains 17 residues. Germline assignment: CDR1 KGHSH and CDR2 LQKENI. This CDR3 reads CASSLKGTSGSMDTQYF. The CDR3 DNA follows: TGTGCCAGCTCACTGAAGGGGACTAGCGGGAGTATGGATACGCAGTATTTT.

The rearrangement joins TRBV9 to TRBJ2-2, with D perhaps matching TRBD1 (6 bases). Germline lookup yields CDR1 SGDLS and CDR2 YYNGEE. Between the trimmed V and J ends, which lost 0 bases and 4 bases, there was a span of 22 bases. The CDR3 has 19 residues. The CDR3 region has the DNA TGTGCCAGCAGCGTAGCCGGCCATTCCTTCGGACAGACCACCGGGGAGCTGTTTTTT. Translation: CASSVAGHSFGQTTGELFF. Variable domain in full (rest from reference TRBV9 and TRBJ2-2): DSGVTQTPKHLITATGQRVTLRCSPRSGDLSVYWYQQSLDQGLQFLIQYYNGEERAKGNILERFSAQQFPDLHSELNLSSLELGDSALYFCASSVAGHSFGQTTGELFFGEGSRLTVL.

V and J are TRBV7-2 and TRBJ2-1; D not certain. Trimming shortened V by 2 bases and J by 0 bases, and 11 bases separated the two germline ends. The V gene's germline CDR1 is SGHTA and CDR2 FQGNSA. The length of the CDR3 is 16 residues. CDR3 bases: TGTGCCAGCAGCTTATATGTGATCAGCTCCTACAATGAGCAGTTCTTC. Translated, it gives CASSLYVISSYNEQFF.

The rearrangement links TRBV5-6 to TRBJ2-7; TRBD1 matches at 9 bases. Per the germline V gene, CDR1 is SGHDT and CDR2 is YYEEEE. The trim removed 0 bases at V and 5 bases at J, leaving 6 bases unmatched. The CDR3 contains 15 residues. The CDR3 spells CASSLGGQGLDEQYF. CDR3 nucleotide sequence: TGTGCCAGCAGCTTGGGGGGACAGGGACTCGACGAGCAGTACTTC.

This rearrangement joins TRBV19 to TRBJ2-1; unclear D gene. V was trimmed by 2 bases and J by 0 bases, leaving 11 bases between them. The CDR3 consists of 16 residues. The germline V gene has CDR1 LNHDA and CDR2 SQIVND (reference sequence). This chain's CDR3 is CASSIMGPSSYNEQFF. The CDR3 DNA sequence: TGTGCCAGTAGTATAATGGGCCCCTCCTCCTACAATGAGCAGTTCTTC. The entire variable domain, with the rest obtained from reference TRBV19 and TRBJ2-1, is as follows: DGGITQSPKYLFRKEGQNVTLSCEQNLNHDAMYWYRQDPGQGLRLIYYSQIVNDFQKGDIAEGYSVSREKKESFPLTVTSAQKNPTAFYLCASSIMGPSSYNEQFFGPGTRLTVL.

This clone occurred once. One junction end does not reproduce the germline sequence, and a read error may be involved. The gene calls are TRBV7-9 and TRBJ2-1; D gene unclear. CDR1 and CDR2 (germline): SEHNR, FQNEAQ (reference sequence). CDR3 size: 11 residues. The CDR3 loop is CASISDNEQFF. The CDR3 DNA sequence: TGTGCCAGCATCTCCGACAATGAGCAGTTCTTC.

The V call is TRBV13, the J call TRBJ1-1, with D uncertain. CDR1 PRHDT and CDR2 FYEKMQ come from the germline V gene (reference sequence). The length of the CDR3 is 12 residues. V was shortened by 1 base and J by 10 bases, with 10 bases between the two germline ends. CDR3 region: CASSLAGGGAFF. The CDR3 DNA reads TGTGCCAGCAGCTTAGCGGGAGGCGGAGCTTTCTTT.